The next 27 T cell receptor beta chains were all read from a single sample in a study of T-cell memory formation after mild COVID-19 (dated by TCRdb to the early 2020s). Library creation used 5' RACE. The listed sequencing device is Illumina NovaSeq 6000. Clones were called with MiXCR by TCRdb after fastp trimmed the public reads at Q25, and only in-frame beta chains were retained. Each record represents a unique CDR3 protein, reported with the most common genes and DNA among its rows. The sample data list 410,000 or so distinct CDR3 sequences, and more than 20% of these were observed just once. Under 15% of the sample belongs to the ten largest clones. The material sequenced was PBMCs or a T cell subset sorted from them (not recorded which). The receptors shown here come from an adult woman who had mild COVID-19 (a few samples of this study predate the infection). The sample titles of this study are shuffled in the database, so cell type and time point are left out; the donor was told from shared clones.

This clonotype was observed a handful of times. Here the CDR3 DNA reads TGTGCCAGCAGTTTAGAGCTAGCGGCCTACAATGAGCAGTTCTTC. This gives the protein CASSLELAAYNEQFF. J is TRBJ2-1 and V is TRBV12-3 or TRBV12-4, with 7 bases fitting TRBD2. Trimming took 1 base from V and 2 from J; bases not matched to a gene: 2. This CDR3 comprises 15 residues.

V is TRBV21-1 and J is TRBJ2-7; TRBD1 is taken as the D call from the table, unchecked against the DNA. TRBV21-1 constitutes a pseudogene. The CDR3 length is 14 residues. CDR3 nucleotide sequence: TGTGCCAGCAGCAAAGTACAGGACAGCTACGAGCAGTACTTC. Translating gives CASSKVQDSYEQYF.

The CDR3 is CASSPQTSGTYEQYF. The DNA for the CDR3 is TGTGCCAGCAGCCCTCAAACTAGCGGGACCTACGAGCAGTACTTC. The genes are TRBV7-2 and TRBJ2-7; TRBD2 aligns across 10 bases. The CDR3 sequence is 15 residues long. V gave up 5 bases and J gave up 2 bases; unmatched junction bases: 6. Germline V gene sequence: CDR1 SGHTA, CDR2 FQGNSA.

This clonotype was counted only a few times. CDR3 region: CASSRFSGRNSYEQYF. In DNA, the CDR3 is TGTGCCAGCAGCCGTTTTAGCGGGAGGAACTCCTACGAGCAGTACTTC. This sequence joins TRBV7-9 and TRBJ2-7; TRBD2 matches 10 bases. Trimming took 5 bases from V and 0 from J; bases not matched to a gene: 7. This CDR3 contains 16 residues. CDR1 and CDR2 (germline): SEHNR, FQNEAQ (reference sequence).

The chain combines TRBV6-6 with TRBJ1-1; D might be TRBD1 (5 bases). This CDR3 spans 13 amino acids. Per germline, CDR1 MNHNY and CDR2 SVGAGI (reference sequence). Trimming stripped 5 bases from V and 4 bases from J, with 11 bases between. CDR3 coding DNA: TGTGCCAGCAGTACAATGGGGGGCACTGAAGCTTTCTTT. It translates to CASSTMGGTEAFF.

This clonotype came up once. The chain uses TRBV24-1 and TRBJ2-2; D is perhaps TRBD2 (5 bases). The CDR3 spans 16 residues. From germline, CDR1 is KGHDR and CDR2 SFDVKD. V was shortened by 4 bases and J by 1 base, with 12 bases between the two germline ends. CDR3 protein: CATSDPGRGNTGELFF. For the CDR3, the DNA is TGTGCCACCAGTGACCCCGGACGGGGGAACACCGGGGAGCTGTTTTTT.

The chain recombines TRBV4-3 with TRBJ2-1; D possibly matches TRBD1 or TRBD2 (6 bases each). Germline values: CDR1 LGHNA, CDR2 YSLEER. V lost 0 bases and J 7 bases, leaving 13 bases between the germline ends. This CDR3 is built from 15 residues. CDR3 sequence (DNA): TGCGCCAGCAGCCAAGATAAGGGGGGTTGGAATGAGCAGTTCTTC. Amino acid sequence: CASSQDKGGWNEQFF.

The sample holds a few counts of this clonotype. The V gene is TRBV18, the J gene TRBJ2-3; tentatively, D is TRBD1 (6 bases). V was trimmed by 3 bases and J by 6 bases, leaving 10 bases between them. Germline lookup yields CDR1 KGHSH and CDR2 LQKENI. The length of the CDR3 is 13 residues. The CDR3 region has the DNA TGTGCCAGCTCACCGAACAGGGCTGATACGCAGTATTTT. This sequence encodes CASSPNRADTQYF.

This clonotype was counted between two and nine times. The chain recombines TRBV7-6 with TRBJ2-7; a weak D match, TRBD2 (5 bases). V lost 0 bases to trimming and J lost 9 bases, with 12 bases between them. CDR1 SGHVS and CDR2 FNYEAQ come from the germline V gene. This CDR3 is built from 13 residues. This CDR3 reads CASSLAGSAGQYF. The DNA for the CDR3 is TGTGCCAGCAGCTTAGCGGGGAGCGCAGGGCAGTACTTC. Supplemented by reference TRBV7-6 and TRBJ2-7, the full variable domain reads GAGVSQSPRYKVTKRGQDVALRCDPISGHVSLYWYRQALGQGPEFLTYFNYEAQQDKSGLPNDRFSAERPEGSISTLTIQRTEQRDSAMYRCASSLAGSAGQYFGPGTRLTVT.

The chain recombines TRBV14 with TRBJ2-3; D may be TRBD1 (6 bases). The CDR3 spans 16 residues. The germline gives CDR1 SGHDN, CDR2 FVKESK. Trimming took 0 bases from V and 2 from J, leaving 12 bases between them. CDR3 sequence (DNA): TGTGCCAGCAGCCAAGAGATAAGACAGGACACAGATACGCAGTATTTT. Translated, it gives CASSQEIRQDTDTQYF.

The chain is built from TRBV12-3 or TRBV12-4 and TRBJ1-1; unclear D gene. This CDR3 is built from 14 residues. The V and J ends lost 6 bases and 2 bases respectively, with 13 bases between them. This CDR3 is CASRPGQVNTEAFF. The CDR3 DNA reads TGTGCCAGCAGGCCGGGTCAGGTAAACACTGAAGCTTTCTTT.

This clonotype was counted a few times. The chain is built from TRBV5-1 and TRBJ2-3, with a tentative D call TRBD2 (5 bases). The CDR3 consists of 15 residues. CDR1 SGHRS and CDR2 YFSETQ come from the germline V gene. The V gene lost 2 bases and the J gene lost 2 bases, with 12 bases spanning the gap. This CDR3 is CASSFMEAPTDTQYF. CDR3 coding DNA: TGCGCCAGCAGCTTTATGGAGGCCCCCACAGATACGCAGTATTTT.

The sample holds a few counts of this clonotype. This chain links TRBV25-1 with TRBJ2-5; D gene ambiguous. This CDR3 region has 13 residues. In germline, CDR1 is MGHDK, CDR2 SYGVNS. Trimming shortened V by 3 bases and J by 5 bases, and 10 bases separated the two germline ends. DNA of the CDR3: TGTGCCAGCAGTGATAAGGGTTGGGAGACCCAGTACTTC. It codes for CASSDKGWETQYF.

V and J are TRBV7-9 and TRBJ2-7; 10 bases fit TRBD2. Germline V gene sequence: CDR1 SEHNR, CDR2 FQNEAQ (reference sequence). V shed 6 bases and J 2 bases; nucleotides not matched to a gene: 4. The CDR3 is 14 amino acids. The CDR3 loop is CASRSTSGAYEQYF. The DNA for the CDR3 is TGTGCCAGCAGATCAACTAGCGGGGCCTACGAGCAGTACTTC.

This clonotype was found a few times. The chain is built from TRBV5-5 and TRBJ2-2, with D possibly matching TRBD1 (5 bases). Germline CDR1 reads SGHKS; CDR2 reads YYEKEE (reference sequence). V was cut by 4 bases and J by 0 bases, with 13 bases left in between. CDR3 length: 16 residues. The CDR3 DNA follows: TGTGCCAGCAGCCTCAGGGTCCCCCCGAACACCGGGGAGCTGTTTTTT. Its protein product is CASSLRVPPNTGELFF.

This clonotype was recorded at least ten times. An end of the junction does not agree with germline; a read error may underlie this. The chain recombines TRBV12-3 or TRBV12-4 with TRBJ1-2; the D is unclear. The CDR3 is made up of 14 amino acids. CDR3 sequence: CASSLGTANYGYTF. In nucleotides, the CDR3 is TGTGCCAGCAGCTTAGGAACAGCTAACTATGGCTACACCTTC.

J is TRBJ2-7 and V is TRBV12-3 or TRBV12-4; tentative D call: TRBD1 (7 bases). The CDR3 is 15 residues long. V was pared by 2 bases and J by 0 bases, with 11 bases between. The CDR3 coding sequence is TGTGCCAGCAGTTTACAGGGGGGACCCTCCTACGAGCAGTACTTC. It translates to CASSLQGGPSYEQYF.

This rearrangement joins TRBV24-1 to TRBJ2-1; D is possibly TRBD1 (6 bases). The CDR3 runs 17 residues. Per germline, CDR1 KGHDR and CDR2 SFDVKD. Trimming cost V 4 bases and J 0 bases, with 15 bases left between them. Here the CDR3 DNA reads TGTGCCACCAGTGAGTCTACGGGACACGTCTCCTACAATGAGCAGTTCTTC. It specifies CATSESTGHVSYNEQFF.

V and J are TRBV7-3 and TRBJ2-2; possibly TRBD2 for D (5 bases). The CDR3 runs 16 residues. Germline V gene data show CDR1 as SGHTA and CDR2 as FQGTGA. V was pared by 5 bases and J by 4 bases, with 17 bases between. CDR3 bases: TGTGCCAGCAGCCCATTCATTCGGGGAAGCACCGGGGAGCTGTTTTTT. Its translation is CASSPFIRGSTGELFF. Full variable domain (missing parts from reference TRBV7-3 and TRBJ2-2): GAGVSQTPSNKVTEKGKYVELRCDPISGHTALYWYRQSLGQGPEFLIYFQGTGAADDSGLPNDRFFAVRPEGSVSTLKIQRTERGDSAVYLCASSPFIRGSTGELFFGEGSRLTVL.

The rearrangement links TRBV15 to TRBJ2-1; D gene unclear. Germline CDR1 is LNHNV and CDR2 is YYDKDF (reference sequence). Between the trimmed V and J ends, which lost 0 bases and 8 bases, there was a span of 14 bases. CDR3 length: 15 amino acids. The CDR3: CATSRDPSGVDEQFF. CDR3 nucleotide sequence: TGTGCCACCAGCAGAGACCCCTCTGGGGTCGATGAGCAGTTCTTC.

The chain carries TRBV20-1 and TRBJ2-1; the D is unclear. Germline assignment: CDR1 DFQATT and CDR2 SNEGSKA (reference sequence). The CDR3 length is 10 residues. Trimming cost V 4 bases and J 3 bases, with 1 base left between them. The CDR3 here is CSANYNEQFF. CDR3 DNA: TGCAGTGCTAACTACAATGAGCAGTTCTTC.

The chain recombines TRBV20-1 with TRBJ2-2; D gene uncertain. The CDR3 contains 17 residues. Germline-derived CDR1 and CDR2 are DFQATT and SNEGSKA (reference sequence). The germline V and J ends were trimmed by 0 bases and 0 bases, with 14 bases remaining between them. CDR3 sequence (DNA): TGCAGTGCTAGAGATCGGCGAGCCCCGTCGAACACCGGGGAGCTGTTTTTT. Translating gives CSARDRRAPSNTGELFF.

This clonotype was observed a handful of times. J is TRBJ2-2 and V is TRBV5-6; TRBD1 or TRBD2 may be the D gene (5 bases each). Germline lookup yields CDR1 SGHDT and CDR2 YYEEEE. The V end lost 3 bases, the J end lost 1 base, and 10 bases lay between the germline ends. The CDR3 totals 15 residues. The CDR3 spells CASSWGRWNTGELFF. The CDR3 DNA reads as TGTGCCAGCAGCTGGGGACGATGGAACACCGGGGAGCTGTTTTTT.

This clonotype has a handful of counts. The chain is built from TRBV24-1 and TRBJ2-5, with D possibly being TRBD1 or TRBD2 (5 bases each). The CDR3 loop spans 15 amino acids. Deletions cut 3 bases from V and 2 bases from J, with 12 bases between. Germline V gene sequence: CDR1 KGHDR, CDR2 SFDVKD. Written as DNA, the CDR3 is TGTGCCACCAGTGATAGAGGGGCCGCTCAAGAGACCCAGTACTTC. Its translation is CATSDRGAAQETQYF.

The V and J genes are TRBV14 and TRBJ2-7; TRBD1 might be the D (5 bases). V was pared by 5 bases and J by 1 base, with 21 bases between. This CDR3 region has 17 residues. CDR1 and CDR2 from the germline V gene are SGHDN and FVKESK. The CDR3 nucleotides read TGTGCCAGCAGCGGGCCTCGGTCGCACCAGGGATCCTACGAGCAGTACTTC. Its translation is CASSGPRSHQGSYEQYF.

The rearrangement links TRBV15 to TRBJ2-5, with unresolved D. V was shortened by 0 bases and J by 5 bases, with 10 bases between the two germline ends. The CDR3 contains 14 residues. Germline values: CDR1 LNHNV, CDR2 YYDKDF (reference sequence). The CDR3 nucleotides read TGTGCCACCAGCAGAGATCTCGGAGCGGAGACCCAGTACTTC. Amino acids: CATSRDLGAETQYF.

There are a few counts of this clonotype. V usage is TRBV7-6 and J usage is TRBJ2-7; D may be TRBD1 (5 bases). The germline V gene has CDR1 SGHVS and CDR2 FNYEAQ. This CDR3 has 18 amino acids. The V end lost 1 base, the J end lost 1 base, and 20 bases lay between the germline ends. CDR3 DNA: TGTGCCAGCAGCTTAGTGGGGCAGGGCAGAGGCGTTTCCTACGAGCAGTACTTC. It yields the protein CASSLVGQGRGVSYEQYF.